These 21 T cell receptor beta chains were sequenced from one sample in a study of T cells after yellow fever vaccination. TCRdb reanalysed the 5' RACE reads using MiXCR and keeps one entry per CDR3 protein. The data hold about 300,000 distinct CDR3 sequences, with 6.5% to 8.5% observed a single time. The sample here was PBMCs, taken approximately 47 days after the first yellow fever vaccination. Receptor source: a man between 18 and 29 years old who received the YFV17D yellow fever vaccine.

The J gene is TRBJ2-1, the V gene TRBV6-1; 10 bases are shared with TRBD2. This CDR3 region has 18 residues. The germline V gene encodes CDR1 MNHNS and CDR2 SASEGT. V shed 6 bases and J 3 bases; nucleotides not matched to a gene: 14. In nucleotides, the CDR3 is TGTGCCAGCAGAACCAGCGCCGGACTAGCGGTACTCTACAATGAGCAGTTCTTC. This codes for CASRTSAGLAVLYNEQFF.

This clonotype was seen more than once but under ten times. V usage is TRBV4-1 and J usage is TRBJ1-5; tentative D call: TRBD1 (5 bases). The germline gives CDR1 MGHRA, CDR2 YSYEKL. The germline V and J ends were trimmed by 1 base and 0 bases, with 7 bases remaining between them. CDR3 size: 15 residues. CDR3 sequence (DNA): TGCGCCAGCAGCCAAGCAGGGAATAGCAATCAGCCCCAGCATTTT. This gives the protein CASSQAGNSNQPQHF.

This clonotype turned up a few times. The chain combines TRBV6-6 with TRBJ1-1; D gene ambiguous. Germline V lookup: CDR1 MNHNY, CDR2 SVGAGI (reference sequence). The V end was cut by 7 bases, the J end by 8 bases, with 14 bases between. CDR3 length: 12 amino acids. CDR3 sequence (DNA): TGTGCCAGCACCGAAGGGTCCCCGGAAGCTTTCTTT. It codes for CASTEGSPEAFF.

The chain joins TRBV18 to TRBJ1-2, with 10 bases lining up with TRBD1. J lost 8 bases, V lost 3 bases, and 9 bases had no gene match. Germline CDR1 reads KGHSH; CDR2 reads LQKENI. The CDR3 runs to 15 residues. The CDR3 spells CASSPRTGGIIGYTF. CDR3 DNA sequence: TGTGCCAGCTCACCGCGGACAGGGGGAATCATAGGCTACACCTTC.

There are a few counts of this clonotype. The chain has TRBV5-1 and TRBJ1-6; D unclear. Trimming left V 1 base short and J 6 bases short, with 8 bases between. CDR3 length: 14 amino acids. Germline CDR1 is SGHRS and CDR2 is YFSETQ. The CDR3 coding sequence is TGCGCCAGCAGCTTGTACCTTGCTAATTCACCCCTCCACTTT. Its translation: CASSLYLANSPLHF.

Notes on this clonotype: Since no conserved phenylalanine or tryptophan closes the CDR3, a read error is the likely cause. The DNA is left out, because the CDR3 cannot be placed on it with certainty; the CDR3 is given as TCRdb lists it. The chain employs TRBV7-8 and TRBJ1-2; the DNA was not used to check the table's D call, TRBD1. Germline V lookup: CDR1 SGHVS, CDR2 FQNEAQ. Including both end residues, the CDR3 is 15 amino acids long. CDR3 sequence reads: CASSQNPRGPPKTEY.

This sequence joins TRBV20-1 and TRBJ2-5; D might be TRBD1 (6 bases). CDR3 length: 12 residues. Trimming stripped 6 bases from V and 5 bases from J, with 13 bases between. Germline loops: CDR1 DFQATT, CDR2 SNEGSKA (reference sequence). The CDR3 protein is CSAKWGLETQYF. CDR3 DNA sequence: TGCAGTGCCAAGTGGGGGCTGGAGACCCAGTACTTC.

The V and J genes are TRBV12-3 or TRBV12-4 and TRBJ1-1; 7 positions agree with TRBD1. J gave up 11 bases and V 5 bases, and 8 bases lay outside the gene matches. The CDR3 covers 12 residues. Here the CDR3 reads CASSLTTGRAFF. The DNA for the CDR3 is TGTGCCAGCAGTCTAACGACAGGGCGGGCTTTCTTT.

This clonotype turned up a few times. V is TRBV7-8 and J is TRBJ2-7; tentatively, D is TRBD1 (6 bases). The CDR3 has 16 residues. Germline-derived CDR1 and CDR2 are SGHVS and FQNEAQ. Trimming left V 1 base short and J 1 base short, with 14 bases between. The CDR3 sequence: CASSLGIRGRSYEQYV. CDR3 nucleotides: TGTGCCAGCAGCTTAGGAATCAGGGGCCGATCCTACGAGCAGTACGTC.

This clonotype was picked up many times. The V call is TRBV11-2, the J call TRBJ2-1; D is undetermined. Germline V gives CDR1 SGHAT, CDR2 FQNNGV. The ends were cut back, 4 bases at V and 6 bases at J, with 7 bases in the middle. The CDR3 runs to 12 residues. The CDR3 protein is CASSSSRNEQFF. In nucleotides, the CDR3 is TGTGCCAGCAGCTCGAGCCGCAATGAGCAGTTCTTC.

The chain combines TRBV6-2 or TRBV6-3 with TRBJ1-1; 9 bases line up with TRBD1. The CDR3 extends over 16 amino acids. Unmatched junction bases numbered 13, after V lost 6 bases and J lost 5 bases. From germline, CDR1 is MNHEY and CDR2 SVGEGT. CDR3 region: CASSYNTGGLRTEAFF. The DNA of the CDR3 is TGTGCCAGCAGCTACAATACAGGGGGCTTGAGAACTGAAGCTTTCTTT.

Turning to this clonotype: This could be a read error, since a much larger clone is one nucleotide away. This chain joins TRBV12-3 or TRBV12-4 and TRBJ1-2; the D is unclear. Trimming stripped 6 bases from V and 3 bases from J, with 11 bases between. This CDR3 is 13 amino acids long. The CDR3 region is CASSHDRYYGYTF. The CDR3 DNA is TGTGCCAGCAGCCATGACCGTTACTATGGCTACACCTTC.

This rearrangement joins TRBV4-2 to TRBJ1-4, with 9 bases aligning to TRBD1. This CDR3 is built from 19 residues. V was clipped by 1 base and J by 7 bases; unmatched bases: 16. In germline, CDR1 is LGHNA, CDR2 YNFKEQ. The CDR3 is CASSQVWATKGTGTEKLFF. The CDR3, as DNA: TGTGCCAGCAGCCAAGTGTGGGCTACTAAAGGGACAGGGACTGAAAAACTGTTTTTT.

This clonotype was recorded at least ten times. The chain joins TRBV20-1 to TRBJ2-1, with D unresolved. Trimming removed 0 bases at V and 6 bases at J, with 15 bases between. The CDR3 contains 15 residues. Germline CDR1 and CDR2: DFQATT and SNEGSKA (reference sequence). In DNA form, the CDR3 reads TGCAGTGCTAGAGATAATAGCCGTCTTAGCAATGAGCAGTTCTTC. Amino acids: CSARDNSRLSNEQFF.

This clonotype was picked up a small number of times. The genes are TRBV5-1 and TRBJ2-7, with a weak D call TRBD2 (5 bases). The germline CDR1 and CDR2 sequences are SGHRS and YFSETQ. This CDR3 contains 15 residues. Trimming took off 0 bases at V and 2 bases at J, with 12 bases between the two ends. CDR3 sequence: CASSLGQVRAYEQYF. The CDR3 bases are TGCGCCAGCAGCTTGGGGCAGGTGAGGGCCTACGAGCAGTACTTC.

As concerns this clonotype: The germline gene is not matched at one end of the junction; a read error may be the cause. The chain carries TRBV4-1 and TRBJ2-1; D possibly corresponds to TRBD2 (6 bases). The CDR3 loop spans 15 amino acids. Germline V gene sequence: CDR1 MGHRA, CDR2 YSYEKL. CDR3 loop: CASSQRDSSYNEQCF. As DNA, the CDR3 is TGCGCCAGCAGCCAACGGGACTCCTCCTACAATGAGCAGTGCTTC.

CDR3 DNA sequence: TGTGCCAGCAGCCACAGGACTCAAACATACAATGAGCAGTTCTTC. Protein: CASSHRTQTYNEQFF. The chain joins TRBV9 to TRBJ2-1; possibly TRBD1 or TRBD2 for D (5 bases each). CDR3 length equals 15 residues. The germline gives CDR1 SGDLS, CDR2 YYNGEE. V shed 4 bases and J shed 4 bases, with 15 bases lying between them.

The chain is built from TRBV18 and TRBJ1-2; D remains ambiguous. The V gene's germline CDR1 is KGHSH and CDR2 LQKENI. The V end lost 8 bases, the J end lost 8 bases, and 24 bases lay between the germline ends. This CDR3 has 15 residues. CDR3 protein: CASKRDGGSLLGYTF. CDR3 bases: TGTGCCAGCAAGCGAGACGGTGGTTCATTATTAGGCTACACCTTC.

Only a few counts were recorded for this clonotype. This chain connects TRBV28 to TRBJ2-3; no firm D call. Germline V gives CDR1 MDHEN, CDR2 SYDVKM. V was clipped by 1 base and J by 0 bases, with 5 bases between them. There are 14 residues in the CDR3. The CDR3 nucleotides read TGTGCCAGCAGTTTATCGGACAGCACAGATACGCAGTATTTT. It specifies CASSLSDSTDTQYF.

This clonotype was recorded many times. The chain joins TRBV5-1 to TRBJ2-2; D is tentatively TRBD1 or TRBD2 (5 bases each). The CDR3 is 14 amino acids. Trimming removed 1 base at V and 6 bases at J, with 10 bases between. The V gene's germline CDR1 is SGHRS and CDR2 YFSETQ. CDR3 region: CASSLSGTPGELFF. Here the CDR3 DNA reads TGCGCCAGCAGCTTGTCAGGGACCCCCGGGGAGCTGTTTTTT.

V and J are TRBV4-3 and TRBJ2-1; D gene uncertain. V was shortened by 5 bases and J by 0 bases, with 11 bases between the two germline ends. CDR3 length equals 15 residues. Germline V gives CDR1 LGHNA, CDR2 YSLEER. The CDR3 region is CASSVTPSSYNEQFF. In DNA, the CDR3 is TGCGCCAGCAGCGTGACCCCGAGCTCCTACAATGAGCAGTTCTTC.